The 2 T cell receptor beta chains presented below share a single source sample, sequenced in a study of PD-1 blockade in classical Hodgkin lymphoma. Here immunoSEQ multiplex PCR was the method, and the copy in TCRdb shows in-frame clones only, minus some. The data hold nearly 7,000 clones, with 80% observed a single time. All patients experienced relapse after autologous stem cell transplantation, and brentuximab vedotin exposure was variable. By magnetic negative selection, CD4+ T cells were purified from thawed PBMCs. The sample in question was CD4+ T cells from blood, obtained at baseline. The source is a human donor with classical Hodgkin lymphoma.

The table lists this clone with a count of one. The chain links TRBV19 to TRBJ2-5; 8 bases line up with TRBD1. Trimming removed 4 bases from V and 4 bases from J; junction bases left unmatched: 11. The CDR3 consists of 16 residues. CDR1 LNHDA and CDR2 SQIVND come from the germline V gene (reference sequence). This CDR3 reads CASSTRETGVPETQYF. The CDR3 nucleotides are TGTGCCAGTAGTACAAGAGAGACAGGGGTACCAGAGACCCAGTACTTC.

This chain uses TRBV6-6 with TRBJ2-7; 8 nucleotides line up with TRBD2. Trimming at V came to 2 bases and at J to 3 bases, leaving 6 bases not matched to a gene. The germline V gene encodes CDR1 MNHNY and CDR2 SVGAGI (reference sequence). The CDR3 runs to 15 residues. CDR3: CASSYLGLAGYEQYF. CDR3 in DNA: TGTGCCAGCAGTTACCTAGGGCTAGCGGGCTACGAGCAGTACTTC.